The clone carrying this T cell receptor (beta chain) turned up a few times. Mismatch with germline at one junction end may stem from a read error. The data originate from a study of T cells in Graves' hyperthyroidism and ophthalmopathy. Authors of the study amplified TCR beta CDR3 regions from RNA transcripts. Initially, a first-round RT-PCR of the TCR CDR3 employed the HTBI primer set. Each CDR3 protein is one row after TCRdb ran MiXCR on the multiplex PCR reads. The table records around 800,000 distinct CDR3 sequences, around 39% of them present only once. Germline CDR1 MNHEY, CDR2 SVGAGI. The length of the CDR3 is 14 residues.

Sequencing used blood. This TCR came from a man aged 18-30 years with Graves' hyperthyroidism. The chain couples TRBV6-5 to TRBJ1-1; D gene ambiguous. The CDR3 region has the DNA TGTGCCAGCAGTGACTCGCCCTACCGGGTTGAAGCTTTCTTT. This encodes CASSDSPYRVEAFF.